Below are 32 T cell receptor beta chains sequenced from a single sample in a study of T cell clonality in common variable immunodeficiency. Sequencing was performed with immunoSEQ multiplex PCR; in TCRdb, only in-frame clones are kept and a portion is missing. Singletons are absent from the sample, which has roughly 70,000 clones. The sequencing sample was made of peripheral blood mononuclear cells. The source of these receptors is a person aged 18 to 75 in good health.

At least ten counts were recorded for this clone. The read finishes 3 residues shy of the CDR3 end, and the germline J gene is used to complete it. The chain carries TRBV2 and TRBJ2-7; D is tentatively TRBD1 or TRBD2 (5 bases each). CDR3 length: 12 residues. V was clipped by 7 bases and J by 5 bases, with 12 bases between them. Looked up from germline, CDR1 is SNHLY and CDR2 is FYNNEI. The covered CDR3 bases are TGTGCCAGCAAGGGGCAGGAGGACGAG. Its translation is CASKGQEDE. The full CDR3 is CASKGQEDEQYF.

This clone was seen many times. The CDR3 extends 3 residues past the end of the read, so its final part is completed from the germline J gene. The chain joins TRBV7-8 to TRBJ2-3; D remains ambiguous. Germline V lookup: CDR1 SGHVS, CDR2 FQNEAQ. V was pared by 0 bases and J by 2 bases, with 12 bases between. The CDR3 has 16 residues. CDR3 region: CASSLALGGNTDTQYF. The CDR3 DNA, read in part, is TGTGCCAGCAGCTTAGCGCTTGGCGGAAACACAGATACG. The whole variable domain, remainder taken from reference TRBV7-8 and TRBJ2-3, is GAGVSQSPRYKVAKRGQDVALRCDPISGHVSLFWYQQALGQGPEFLTYFQNEAQLDKSGLPSDRFFAERPEGSVSTLKIQRTQQEDSAVYLCASSLALGGNTDTQYFGPGTRLTVL.

This clone was seen ten or more times. Read data end 3 residues before the CDR3 end; the end is taken from the germline J gene. The V call is TRBV6-8, the J call TRBJ2-6; D unclear. CDR1 is MNHGY, CDR2 SAAAGT, per germline. V dropped 6 bases and J dropped 1 base, with 13 bases sitting between them. This CDR3 region has 16 residues. The sequenced CDR3 bases are TGTGCCAGCAGCCCCGTAAAGGTATCTGGGGCCAACGTC. It is translated as CASSPVKVSGANV. The entire CDR3 sequence reads CASSPVKVSGANVLTF.

This clone was seen repeatedly, ten times or more. The sequenced fragment ends 3 residues before the CDR3 boundary, so the rest is inferred from the germline J gene. The V gene is TRBV7-8, the J gene TRBJ1-6; 7 positions match TRBD1. V gave up 2 bases and J gave up 7 bases; unmatched junction bases: 5. Per the germline V gene, CDR1 is SGHVS and CDR2 is FQNEAQ. The CDR3 covers 15 residues. CDR3 DNA, as far as it was read: TGTGCCAGCAGCTTATCGACAGGGTGGAATTCACCC. Translation gives CASSLSTGWNSP. The entire CDR3 reads CASSLSTGWNSPLHF.

This clone was detected ten times or more. The read falls 3 residues short of the CDR3 end, and the missing part is taken from the germline J gene. The rearrangement uses TRBV19 and TRBJ2-3; 13 positions match TRBD2. Per the germline V gene, CDR1 is LNHDA and CDR2 is SQIVND (reference sequence). The CDR3 runs 15 residues. Trimming cost V 10 bases and J 6 bases; bases outside gene matches: 10. The sequenced part of the CDR3 DNA is TGTGCCACCAAACTAGCGGGAGGGTATGCTGATACG. This codes for CATKLAGGYADT. In full, the CDR3 is CATKLAGGYADTQYF.

Of note for this clone: The read ends 3 residues before the CDR3 terminus; that terminus is restored from the germline J gene. The chain links TRBV11-3 to TRBJ1-2; perhaps TRBD1 as D (5 bases). This CDR3 has 14 amino acids. Trimming left V 5 bases short and J 4 bases short, with 14 bases between. Germline V CDR1 and CDR2: SGHNT, YENEEA. Partial CDR3 DNA: TGTGCCAGCAGCACCCCGACAGCTATCTATGGC. The encoded protein is CASSTPTAIYG. The CDR3 in full is CASSTPTAIYGYTF.

This clone was observed a handful of times. The read stops 3 residues short of the end of the CDR3; the missing end is completed from the germline J gene. This chain joins TRBV7-8 and TRBJ1-5; TRBD1 aligns across 7 bases. Germline V gives CDR1 SGHVS, CDR2 FQNEAQ. V shed 5 bases and J 1 base; nucleotides not matched to a gene: 11. This CDR3 contains 17 residues. The CDR3 sequence is CASSPRQGSLSNQPQHF. The sequenced CDR3 bases are TGTGCCAGCAGCCCGAGACAGGGATCCTTGAGCAATCAGCCC.

This clone was detected ten times or more. The CDR3 extends 3 residues past the end of the read, so its final part is completed from the germline J gene. The gene calls are TRBV7-3 and TRBJ2-2; D is perhaps TRBD2 (6 bases). The germline V gene encodes CDR1 SGHTA and CDR2 FQGTGA. CDR3 length equals 14 residues. V was cut by 4 bases and J by 8 bases, with 14 bases left in between. The CDR3 DNA, read in part, is TGTGCCAGCAGCTCCGGCTCCGGGGGTGGGGAG. Its protein product is CASSSGSGGGE. The entire CDR3 protein is CASSSGSGGGELFF.

There are many counts of this clone. CDR3 in amino acids: CASSAQGGRGDSPLHF. The part of the CDR3 DNA that was read is TGTGCCAGCAGCGCCCAGGGGGGAAGGGGTGATTCACCC. This rearrangement joins TRBV9 to TRBJ1-6; TRBD1 matches 7 bases. The read ends 3 residues before the CDR3 terminus; that terminus is restored from the germline J gene. The length of the CDR3 is 16 residues. V dropped 3 bases and J dropped 8; count of bases not matched to a gene: 11. Germline V CDR1 and CDR2: SGDLS, YYNGEE.

This clone was observed at least ten times. CDR3 protein: CASSGDEGAGITGELFF. The DNA read from the CDR3 is TGTGCCAGCAGCGGGGACGAGGGGGCCGGTATAACCGGGGAG. The chain is built from TRBV2 and TRBJ2-2; 7 bases map to TRBD1. The read stops 3 residues short of the end of the CDR3; the missing end is completed from the germline J gene. The CDR3 has 17 amino acids. Germline CDR1 and CDR2: SNHLY and FYNNEI. With 6 bases clipped from V and 5 bases from J, the junction kept 15 bases outside the gene matches.

This clone was counted many times. The read terminates 3 residues before the CDR3 end, so the remaining end is supplied by the germline J gene. V usage is TRBV2 and J usage is TRBJ1-4; a weak D match, TRBD1 (5 bases). The V gene lost 1 base and the J gene lost 7 bases, with 13 bases spanning the gap. This CDR3 has 15 residues. CDR1 SNHLY and CDR2 FYNNEI come from the germline V gene. CDR3 residues: CASSEEVRGTEKLFF. Partial CDR3 DNA: TGTGCCAGCAGTGAAGAGGTTAGGGGAACTGAAAAA.

This clone was seen more than once but under ten times. The read ends 3 residues early relative to the CDR3; the germline J gene fills the gap. The rearrangement uses TRBV20-1 and TRBJ1-5; no firm D call. The CDR3 runs to 15 residues. Germline CDR1 reads DFQATT; CDR2 reads SNEGSKA (reference sequence). V lost 7 bases and J 0 bases, leaving 16 bases between the germline ends. The CDR3 protein is CSVKQVGFSNQPQHF. The DNA read from the CDR3 is TGCAGTGTAAAGCAGGTGGGCTTTAGCAATCAGCCC.

This clone was detected many times. A read error may produce the germline difference seen at one junction end. The read comes to an end 3 residues before the CDR3 does, leaving the germline J gene to fill in the end. J is TRBJ1-1 and V is TRBV19; possible D gene TRBD1, 5 bases. This CDR3 is built from 14 residues. In germline, CDR1 is LNHDA, CDR2 SQIVND (reference sequence). The CDR3 bases that were read are TGTGCCAGTAGCTACGGGGGGGTAAACATTGAA. Its translation: CASSYGGVNIE. The entire CDR3 protein reads CASSYGGVNIEAFF.

This clone was seen ten or more times. The CDR3 is cut off 3 residues early in the read; its end comes from the germline J gene. The J gene is TRBJ1-6, the V gene TRBV30; weak D call: TRBD1 (6 bases). V was cut by 0 bases and J by 3 bases, with 6 bases left in between. The germline V gene encodes CDR1 GTSNPN and CDR2 SVGIG (reference sequence). This CDR3 is built from 14 residues. CDR3 residues: CAWSVGGYNSPLHF. The sequenced CDR3 bases are TGTGCCTGGAGTGTAGGGGGCTATAATTCACCC.

This clone was detected many times. The read ends 3 residues early relative to the CDR3; the germline J gene fills the gap. J is TRBJ2-3 and V is TRBV20-1, with 8 bases identical to TRBD2. The J segment lost 2 bases and the V segment lost 6 bases, leaving 13 bases of the junction unmatched. The CDR3 has 16 residues. Germline CDR1 is DFQATT and CDR2 is SNEGSKA (reference sequence). CDR3: CSAPEGAGALTDTQYF. The sequenced CDR3 bases are TGCAGTGCGCCCGAGGGAGCGGGGGCCCTCACAGATACG.

In its sample, this clone was seen many times. The read terminates 3 residues before the CDR3 end, so the remaining end is supplied by the germline J gene. The V gene is TRBV19, the J gene TRBJ2-2; weak D call: TRBD2 (6 bases). Germline V gives CDR1 LNHDA, CDR2 SQIVND (reference sequence). Trimming left V 7 bases short and J 8 bases short, with 14 bases between. The CDR3 loop spans 13 amino acids. The covered CDR3 bases are TGTGCCAGTAAAAACCTTAGCGGTGGGGAG. It yields the protein CASKNLSGGE. The entire CDR3 reads CASKNLSGGELFF.

This clone came up many times. The sequenced fragment ends 3 residues before the CDR3 boundary, so the rest is inferred from the germline J gene. The rearrangement uses TRBV6-1 and TRBJ2-1; no clear D gene. The V gene lost 3 bases and the J gene lost 6 bases, with 6 bases spanning the gap. Germline V gene sequence: CDR1 MNHNS, CDR2 SASEGT. The CDR3 is 12 amino acids. CDR3 sequence reads: CASSDTSNEQFF. The part of the CDR3 DNA that was read is TGTGCCAGCAGTGACACATCCAATGAG.

This clone was detected ten times or more. The read ends 3 residues before the CDR3 terminus; that terminus is restored from the germline J gene. The chain combines TRBV30 with TRBJ1-1; 7 bases are a match to TRBD1. CDR3 length: 13 residues. The V segment lost 0 bases and the J segment 7 bases; nucleotides outside the gene matches: 5. Germline V CDR1 and CDR2: GTSNPN, SVGIG (reference sequence). The CDR3 DNA, read in part, is TGTGCCTGGAGTGTACTCGGGGACAGTGAA. Translated: CAWSVLGDSE. Given in full, the CDR3 is CAWSVLGDSEAFF.

This clone was recorded many times. The read is 3 residues too short to cover the CDR3 end, so that end is filled in from the germline J gene. The chain is built from TRBV19 and TRBJ1-4, with TRBD1 matching over 10 bases. There are 17 residues in the CDR3. V lost 2 bases, J lost 7 bases, and 10 bases stayed unmatched. Germline CDR1 reads LNHDA; CDR2 reads SQIVND (reference sequence). The CDR3: CASSIQGWTGGLEKLFF. The part of the CDR3 DNA that was read is TGTGCCAGTAGTATACAGGGCTGGACAGGGGGTCTTGAAAAA. The whole variable domain, filled in from reference TRBV19 and TRBJ1-4, reads DGGITQSPKYLFRKEGQNVTLSCEQNLNHDAMYWYRQDPGQGLRLIYYSQIVNDFQKGDIAEGYSVSREKKESFPLTVTSAQKNPTAFYLCASSIQGWTGGLEKLFFGSGTQLSVL.

This clone came up many times. The CDR3 end lies 3 residues beyond the end of the read and is filled in from the germline J gene. The chain joins TRBV20-1 to TRBJ2-7; D gene ambiguous. The CDR3 is made up of 13 amino acids. The V end was cut by 7 bases, the J end by 2 bases, with 15 bases between. The germline V gene has CDR1 DFQATT and CDR2 SNEGSKA (reference sequence). Here the CDR3 reads CSVQSQATYEQYF. The sequenced CDR3 bases are TGCAGTGTTCAGTCCCAGGCTACCTACGAG.

This clone was picked up many times. The CDR3 bases that were read are TGTGCCAGCAGTGAAAGCTCCCCATGGGAAAAA. It encodes CASSESSPWEK. The full CDR3 is CASSESSPWEKLFF. V and J are TRBV2 and TRBJ1-4; no firm D call. The read falls 3 residues short of the CDR3 end, and the missing part is taken from the germline J gene. Trimming took 2 bases from V and 8 from J, leaving 12 bases between them. Germline V CDR1 and CDR2: SNHLY, FYNNEI. There are 14 residues in the CDR3. The variable domain in full, with the rest retrieved from reference TRBV2 and TRBJ1-4, is EPEVTQTPSHQVTQMGQEVILRCVPISNHLYFYWYRQILGQKVEFLVSFYNNEISEKSEIFDDQFSVERPDGSNFTLKIRSTKLEDSAMYFCASSESSPWEKLFFGSGTQLSVL.

This clone occurred many times. From the germline J gene comes the end of the CDR3, since the read stops 3 residues before it. This chain uses TRBV30 with TRBJ2-5, with TRBD2 as a possible D gene (6 bases). The CDR3 totals 13 residues. The V end was cut by 4 bases, the J end by 0 bases, with 9 bases between. Germline lookup yields CDR1 GTSNPN and CDR2 SVGIG (reference sequence). The covered CDR3 bases are TGTGCCTGGAACCGACTAGACCAAGAGACC. Translating gives CAWNRLDQET. From start to end, the CDR3 is CAWNRLDQETQYF.

This clone was observed at least ten times. The part of the CDR3 DNA that was read is TGTGCCAGCTCACCAAATACGGCTAACTATGGC. It encodes CASSPNTANYG. The whole CDR3 region reads CASSPNTANYGYTF. This chain connects TRBV18 to TRBJ1-2; D ambiguous. The read falls 3 residues short of the CDR3 end, and the missing part is taken from the germline J gene. With 2 bases removed from V and 0 bases from J, the gap between germline ends came to 7 bases. CDR1 is KGHSH, CDR2 LQKENI, per germline. The CDR3 runs 14 residues. The variable domain in full, with the rest retrieved from reference TRBV18 and TRBJ1-2, is NAGVMQNPRHLVRRRGQEARLRCSPMKGHSHVYWYRQLPEEGLKFMVYLQKENIIDESGMPKERFSAEFPKEGPSILRIQQVVRGDSAAYFCASSPNTANYGYTFGSGTRLTVV.

The sample holds many counts of this clone. The missing CDR3 end, 3 residues past where the read stops, is filled in from the germline J gene. V gene TRBV7-3 combines with J gene TRBJ2-5, with D tentatively TRBD1 (5 bases). Germline V gene data show CDR1 as SGHTA and CDR2 as FQGTGA. V gave up 1 base and J gave up 2 bases, with 26 bases separating them. The CDR3 is 20 amino acids. The CDR3 loop reads CASSLMVSLEDNSLQETQYF. The CDR3 DNA, read in part, is TGTGCCAGCAGCTTAATGGTGTCCCTTGAGGACAACAGCCTTCAAGAGACC.

Ten or more counts support this clone. The read is 3 residues too short to cover the CDR3 end, so that end is filled in from the germline J gene. This rearrangement joins TRBV20-1 to TRBJ2-1; D is uncertain. The CDR3 loop spans 11 amino acids. Germline V lookup: CDR1 DFQATT, CDR2 SNEGSKA (reference sequence). The V end lost 1 base, the J end lost 9 bases, and 7 bases lay between the germline ends. This chain's CDR3 is CSARVVGEQFF. CDR3 DNA, as far as it was read: TGCAGTGCTAGAGTAGTCGGTGAG.

This clone has at least ten counts. The read terminates 3 residues before the CDR3 end, so the remaining end is supplied by the germline J gene. V is TRBV2 and J is TRBJ2-7; 12 nucleotides line up with TRBD2. The V and J ends lost 4 bases and 6 bases, in that order; junction bases with no gene match: 4. There are 14 residues in the CDR3. Germline V gene data show CDR1 as SNHLY and CDR2 as FYNNEI. CDR3 region: CASSGLAGVGEQYF. CDR3 DNA, as far as it was read: TGTGCCAGCAGTGGACTAGCGGGAGTGGGCGAG.

This clone showed up many times. From the germline J gene comes the end of the CDR3, since the read stops 3 residues before it. The chain is built from TRBV5-4 and TRBJ2-3; a weak D match, TRBD2 (5 bases). This CDR3 is 14 amino acids long. From germline, CDR1 is SGHNT and CDR2 YYREEE (reference sequence). V was clipped by 1 base and J by 1 base, with 7 bases between them. The CDR3 loop reads CASSLSGGTDTQYF. The covered CDR3 bases are TGTGCCAGCAGCTTGTCCGGGGGCACAGATACG.

This clone came up many times. The sequence runs out 3 residues before the end of the CDR3; the remainder is reconstructed from the germline J gene. The chain uses TRBV29-1 and TRBJ1-4; the D gene is possibly TRBD1 (5 bases). CDR1 SQVTM and CDR2 ANQGSEA come from the germline V gene. The CDR3 spans 13 residues. Between the trimmed V and J ends, which lost 4 bases and 0 bases, there was a span of 6 bases. CDR3 loop: CSVGGATNEKLFF. The sequenced part of the CDR3 DNA is TGCAGCGTTGGGGGGGCAACTAATGAAAAA.

This clone was recorded at least ten times. The read gets to within 3 residues of the CDR3 end, and the germline J gene fills in the rest. This chain connects TRBV7-3 to TRBJ2-2, with TRBD2 identical over 9 bases. Germline V gives CDR1 SGHTA, CDR2 FQGTGA. J gave up 5 bases and V 11 bases, and 12 bases lay outside the gene matches. CDR3 length equals 15 residues. CDR3 sequence reads: CARGGVAGVTGELFF. The CDR3 bases that were read are TGTGCCCGCGGGGGGGTAGCGGGAGTTACCGGGGAG. Looking up the rest from reference TRBV7-3 and TRBJ2-2 gives the full variable domain: GAGVSQTPSNKVTEKGKYVELRCDPISGHTALYWYRQSLGQGPEFLIYFQGTGAADDSGLPNDRFFAVRPEGSVSTLKIQRTERGDSAVYLCARGGVAGVTGELFFGEGSRLTVL.

This clone was observed a few times. The read terminates 3 residues ahead of where the CDR3 ends, so the germline J gene completes it. The chain is built from TRBV7-3 and TRBJ1-1; unclear D gene. The germline V and J ends were trimmed by 1 base and 4 bases, with 10 bases remaining between them. The CDR3 loop spans 14 amino acids. Germline V CDR1 and CDR2: SGHTA, FQGTGA. The CDR3 protein is CASSLKGAATEAFF. The CDR3 bases that were read are TGTGCCAGCAGCTTAAAAGGTGCTGCCACTGAA.

This clone was detected many times. The read is 3 residues too short to cover the CDR3 end, so that end is filled in from the germline J gene. The chain joins TRBV19 to TRBJ2-2, with TRBD1 matching over 11 bases. The CDR3 contains 16 residues. The germline V gene encodes CDR1 LNHDA and CDR2 SQIVND (reference sequence). J was trimmed by 6 bases and V by 1 base; bases with no gene match: 4. The covered CDR3 bases are TGTGCCAGTAGTATAGGTGGGGGACAGGGGGCCGGGGAG. Translated, it gives CASSIGGGQGAGE. The complete CDR3 protein is CASSIGGGQGAGELFF.

In this sample, this clone turned up many times. The observed sequence ends 3 residues before the CDR3 terminus, with the missing tail filled in from the germline J gene. The chain couples TRBV29-1 to TRBJ2-4; TRBD1 agrees at 9 bases. The CDR3 sequence is 16 residues long. Trimming cost V 1 base and J 4 bases; bases outside gene matches: 8. Germline V gene sequence: CDR1 SQVTM, CDR2 ANQGSEA. The sequenced CDR3 bases are TGCAGCGTTGAAGGAGGACAGGGGCAAACAAAAAACATT. Protein product: CSVEGGQGQTKNI. The whole CDR3 region reads CSVEGGQGQTKNIQYF. Complete variable domain (other parts from reference TRBV29-1 and TRBJ2-4): SAVISQKPSRDICQRGTSLTIQCQVDSQVTMMFWYRQQPGQSLTLIATANQGSEATYESGFVIDKFPISRPNLTFSTLTVSNMSPEDSSIYLCSVEGGQGQTKNIQYFGAGTRLSVL.